Shown below are 8 T cell receptor beta chains from a single sample sequenced in a study of OX40 agonist ivuxolimab in advanced cancers. This table comes from immunoSEQ multiplex PCR, and its TCRdb copy is limited to in-frame clones, with some not included. Here the sample spans around 80,000 clones, roughly nine tenths being singletons. This specimen consisted of CD4+ or CD8+ T cells sorted from blood, obtained in a trial of the OX40 agonist ivuxolimab. The receptors originated from an adult with an advanced solid tumor such as melanoma, head and neck, liver or kidney cancer.

V is TRBV10-3 and J is TRBJ2-3; 10 bases agree with TRBD1. CDR1 and CDR2 from the germline V gene are ENHRY and SYGVKD. The CDR3 extends over 15 amino acids. The junction had 6 bases not matched to a gene; V was cut back by 6 bases and J by 3 bases. The CDR3, as DNA: TGTGCCATCAGAGACCGGGACAGGGGAACAGATACGCAGTATTTT. Protein product: CAIRDRDRGTDTQYF.

This clone showed up just once. This chain uses TRBV18 with TRBJ2-7; D may match TRBD1 or TRBD2 (5 bases each). Germline CDR1 KGHSH, CDR2 LQKENI. CDR3 length: 13 amino acids. The ends were cut back, 2 bases at V and 5 bases at J, with 10 bases in the middle. The CDR3 nucleotides read TGTGCCAGCTCACCATGGGGGAAGGACGAGCAGTACTTC. Translation gives CASSPWGKDEQYF.

This clone has a single count. The V and J genes are TRBV12-5 and TRBJ1-5, with 8 bases that match TRBD1. J gave up 2 bases and V 2 bases, and 8 bases lay outside the gene matches. The germline V gene has CDR1 LGHNT and CDR2 FRNRAP. The CDR3 runs 17 residues. In DNA form, the CDR3 reads TGTGCTAGTGGTTTGTCCCGCGGGACAGGAGGCAATCAGCCCCAGCATTTT. As protein: CASGLSRGTGGNQPQHF.

This clone was observed once. This sequence joins TRBV6-6 and TRBJ1-3; D remains unclear. The CDR3 runs to 12 residues. Germline V gives CDR1 MNHNY, CDR2 SVGAGI (reference sequence). V was trimmed by 9 bases and J by 0 bases, leaving 6 bases between them. CDR3 residues: CASGFSGNTIYF. In DNA, the CDR3 is TGTGCCAGTGGGTTCTCTGGAAACACCATATATTTT.

This clone was found a few times. J is TRBJ2-1 and V is TRBV10-3; D may be TRBD1 (6 bases). The germline V gene has CDR1 ENHRY and CDR2 SYGVKD. Between the trimmed V and J ends, which lost 0 bases and 7 bases, there was a span of 16 bases. The CDR3 consists of 16 residues. This CDR3 reads CAISESGTMHPNEQFF. In DNA, the CDR3 is TGTGCCATCAGTGAGTCCGGGACAATGCATCCTAATGAGCAGTTCTTC.

The chain has TRBV28 and TRBJ2-1, with TRBD2 matching 11 bases. Germline lookup yields CDR1 MDHEN and CDR2 SYDVKM. Trimming cost V 7 bases and J 8 bases; bases outside gene matches: 13. The CDR3 spans 16 residues. The CDR3 spells CASTVGGTSGRDEQFF. The CDR3 nucleotides read TGTGCCAGCACGGTGGGCGGGACTAGCGGTAGAGATGAGCAGTTCTTC. The full variable domain, in which reference TRBV28 and TRBJ2-1 provide the parts outside the CDR3, is DVKVTQSSRYLVKRTGEKVFLECVQDMDHENMFWYRQDPGLGLRLIYFSYDVKMKEKGDIPEGYSVSREKKERFSLILESASTNQTSMYLCASTVGGTSGRDEQFFGPGTRLTVL.

In this sample, this clone turned up once. The J gene is TRBJ1-4, the V gene TRBV11-2; D uncertain. Trimming shortened V by 5 bases and J by 8 bases, and 15 bases separated the two germline ends. Germline V gene data show CDR1 as SGHAT and CDR2 as FQNNGV. The CDR3 is 14 amino acids. The CDR3: CASSPDGGWEKLFF. CDR3 DNA: TGTGCCAGCAGCCCGGATGGTGGGTGGGAAAAACTGTTTTTT.

This rearrangement joins TRBV2 to TRBJ2-7; D unresolved. V was trimmed by 6 bases and J by 9 bases, leaving 15 bases between them. CDR1 and CDR2 (germline): SNHLY, FYNNEI. The CDR3 has 12 amino acids. CDR3 in DNA: TGTGCCAGCAGACCCGAATTTCACCTGCAGTACTTC. This encodes CASRPEFHLQYF.